These 22 T cell receptor beta chains came from one sample sequenced in a study of blood T cell repertoires in COVID-19. The protocol was immunoSEQ multiplex PCR, while the TCRdb copy is restricted to in-frame clones and leaves out a portion. Among more than 200,000 clones listed, 88% were seen once. Sequenced input: peripheral blood. These receptors were obtained from a woman in her thirties with COVID-19, enrolled during active disease.

V usage is TRBV4-2 and J usage is TRBJ1-5; D not certain. The germline V and J ends were trimmed by 0 bases and 1 base, with 13 bases remaining between them. The CDR3 consists of 17 residues. Germline values: CDR1 LGHNA, CDR2 YNFKEQ. The CDR3 region is CASSQDAGSLSNQPQHF. The CDR3 DNA reads as TGTGCCAGCAGCCAAGACGCGGGAAGTTTGAGCAATCAGCCCCAGCATTTT.

V usage is TRBV30 and J usage is TRBJ1-1, with D maybe TRBD1 (6 bases). V lost 5 bases, J lost 1 base, and 14 bases lay in between. CDR1 is GTSNPN and CDR2 is SVGIG in the germline V gene (reference sequence). The CDR3 covers 14 residues. The CDR3 loop reads CAWDQGPQNTEAFF. Written as DNA, the CDR3 is TGTGCCTGGGACCAGGGGCCGCAGAACACTGAAGCTTTCTTT. The full variable domain, in which reference TRBV30 and TRBJ1-1 provide the parts outside the CDR3, is SQTIHQWPATLVQPVGSPLSLECTVEGTSNPNLYWYRQAAGRGLQLLFYSVGIGQISSEVPQNLSASRPQDRQFILSSKKLLLSDSGFYLCAWDQGPQNTEAFFGQGTRLTVV.

The chain combines TRBV24-1 with TRBJ2-3, with 7 bases identical to TRBD1. CDR3 size: 15 residues. Per the germline V gene, CDR1 is KGHDR and CDR2 is SFDVKD. Trimming removed 3 bases from V and 5 bases from J; junction bases left unmatched: 7. The chain's CDR3 is CATSDKGGREDTQYF. Written as DNA, the CDR3 is TGTGCCACCAGTGATAAAGGGGGCCGCGAAGATACGCAGTATTTT.

The count of this clone is one. The gene calls are TRBV5-1 and TRBJ2-2; D is possibly TRBD1 (6 bases). Trimming took off 1 base at V and 6 bases at J, with 10 bases between the two ends. From germline, CDR1 is SGHRS and CDR2 YFSETQ. The CDR3 is 14 amino acids. Written as DNA, the CDR3 is TGCGCCAGCAGCTTGAACCAGGGGTCCGGGGAGCTGTTTTTT. Translation gives CASSLNQGSGELFF.

This chain connects TRBV27 to TRBJ2-7, with a tentative D call TRBD1 (6 bases). The CDR3 extends over 13 amino acids. The germline V and J ends were trimmed by 2 bases and 6 bases, with 11 bases remaining between them. From germline, CDR1 is MNHEY and CDR2 SMNVEV (reference sequence). The DNA of the CDR3 is TGTGCCAGCAGTTTAGGCGGACAGCGCGAGCAGTACTTC. Protein product: CASSLGGQREQYF.

The genes are TRBV6-6 and TRBJ2-5; D perhaps matches TRBD1 (6 bases). There are 13 residues in the CDR3. Looked up from germline, CDR1 is MNHNY and CDR2 is SVGAGI (reference sequence). Trimming shortened V by 7 bases and J by 5 bases, and 14 bases separated the two germline ends. Here the CDR3 DNA reads TGTGCCAGCAATTCAGGGGAGATCGAGACCCAGTACTTC. Its translation is CASNSGEIETQYF.

The rearrangement links TRBV21-1 to TRBJ2-3; the table's TRBD2 call for D was not verified on the DNA. TRBV21-1 is a pseudogene. This CDR3 spans 17 amino acids. This CDR3 reads CASSKRAGLSGGNTQYF. CDR3 DNA: TGTGCCAGCAGCAAAAGGGCGGGTTTGTCGGGAGGGAACACGCAGTATTTT.

This chain links TRBV5-4 with TRBJ1-6; D perhaps matches TRBD1 (6 bases). Germline loops: CDR1 SGHNT, CDR2 YYREEE (reference sequence). With 5 bases removed from V and 9 bases from J, the gap between germline ends came to 18 bases. This CDR3 contains 15 residues. CDR3 in amino acids: CASRLQGSGSSPLHF. The CDR3 nucleotides read TGTGCCAGCAGACTCCAGGGGAGCGGGAGTTCACCCCTCCACTTT. The full variable domain, rest sourced from reference TRBV5-4 and TRBJ1-6, is ETGVTQSPTHLIKTRGQQVTLRCSSQSGHNTVSWYQQALGQGPQFIFQYYREEENGRGNFPPRFSGLQFPNYSSELNVNALELDDSALYLCASRLQGSGSSPLHFGNGTRLTVT.

The sample holds one count of this clone. The rearrangement uses TRBV6-1 and TRBJ2-1; 7 bases are a match to TRBD2. Unmatched junction bases numbered 14, after V lost 3 bases and J lost 3 bases. The germline CDR1 and CDR2 sequences are MNHNS and SASEGT. This CDR3 comprises 18 residues. CDR3 bases: TGTGCCAGCAGTGATCCCGCTGACATAGCGGGCATCTACAATGAGCAGTTCTTC. This sequence encodes CASSDPADIAGIYNEQFF.

V and J are TRBV5-6 and TRBJ2-6; D might be TRBD1 (5 bases). This CDR3 is built from 17 residues. Germline CDR1 reads SGHDT; CDR2 reads YYEEEE. V lost 0 bases and J lost 1, with 11 bases in between. CDR3 nucleotides: TGTGCCAGCAGCTTGGTCCTTGACAGATCTGGGGCCAACGTCCTGACTTTC. The encoded protein is CASSLVLDRSGANVLTF.

The CDR3 loop reads CAISESTGGEQYV. DNA of the CDR3: TGTGCCATCAGTGAGTCGACAGGCGGCGAGCAGTACGTC. The rearrangement joins TRBV10-3 to TRBJ2-7; TRBD1 is a possible D gene (6 bases). V lost 0 bases and J lost 6, with 9 bases in between. Germline-derived CDR1 and CDR2 are ENHRY and SYGVKD. The length of the CDR3 is 13 residues.

In this sample, this clone turned up once. This chain links TRBV5-1 with TRBJ2-5; D is possibly TRBD2 (6 bases). The CDR3 contains 17 residues. From germline, CDR1 is SGHRS and CDR2 YFSETQ. The ends were cut back, 4 bases at V and 2 bases at J, with 21 bases in the middle. The chain's CDR3 is CASSPFGGQTGQETQYF. As DNA, the CDR3 is TGCGCCAGCAGCCCTTTCGGAGGGCAGACTGGACAAGAGACCCAGTACTTC.

The chain has TRBV5-6 and TRBJ2-3; D unresolved. Germline CDR1 reads SGHDT; CDR2 reads YYEEEE. This CDR3 region has 14 residues. V shed 0 bases and J shed 2 bases, with 7 bases lying between them. The CDR3 sequence: CASSLGAITDTQYF. In DNA form, the CDR3 reads TGTGCCAGCAGCTTGGGGGCCATCACAGATACGCAGTATTTT.

The chain has TRBV7-8 and TRBJ2-2, with no clear D. CDR1 and CDR2 from the germline V gene are SGHVS and FQNEAQ. Trimming took off 5 bases at V and 2 bases at J, with 6 bases between the two ends. The CDR3 length is 13 residues. This CDR3 is CASSPFNTGELFF. In DNA form, the CDR3 reads TGTGCCAGCAGCCCCTTTAACACCGGGGAGCTGTTTTTT.

CDR3 in amino acids: CASSQDPSTSGSTNEQFF. The DNA of the CDR3 is TGCGCCAGCAGCCAAGATCCCTCGACTAGCGGGAGTACCAATGAGCAGTTCTTC. The V gene is TRBV4-3, the J gene TRBJ2-1, with 12 nucleotides matching TRBD2. CDR3 size: 18 residues. CDR1 LGHNA and CDR2 YSLEER come from the germline V gene. The ends lost 0 bases at V and 6 bases at J; junction bases unmatched: 9.

V and J are TRBV7-2 and TRBJ1-6; D perhaps matches TRBD1 (5 bases). Germline V gene data show CDR1 as SGHTA and CDR2 as FQGNSA. The CDR3 totals 17 residues. V was clipped by 2 bases and J by 0 bases, with 11 bases between them. The CDR3 sequence is CASSLQGVSSYNSPLHF. The CDR3 DNA sequence: TGTGCCAGCAGCTTACAAGGGGTCAGCTCCTATAATTCACCCCTCCACTTT.

The chain carries TRBV29-1 and TRBJ1-2, with D perhaps matching TRBD1 (6 bases). In germline, CDR1 is SQVTM, CDR2 ANQGSEA. V was clipped by 0 bases and J by 2 bases, with 13 bases between them. This CDR3 spans 15 amino acids. This chain's CDR3 is CSVEDREGGNYGYTF. CDR3 DNA sequence: TGCAGCGTTGAAGATCGAGAGGGGGGGAACTATGGCTACACCTTC. The variable domain in full, completed from reference TRBV29-1 and TRBJ1-2, reads SAVISQKPSRDICQRGTSLTIQCQVDSQVTMMFWYRQQPGQSLTLIATANQGSEATYESGFVIDKFPISRPNLTFSTLTVSNMSPEDSSIYLCSVEDREGGNYGYTFGSGTRLTVV.

The chain is built from TRBV19 and TRBJ2-2; 8 bases line up with TRBD2. J lost 0 bases, V lost 5 bases, and 8 bases had no gene match. Germline V gene data show CDR1 as LNHDA and CDR2 as SQIVND (reference sequence). CDR3 length: 17 amino acids. CDR3 loop: CASSPPAGGANTGELFF. CDR3 nucleotide sequence: TGTGCCAGTAGTCCCCCGGCGGGGGGCGCGAACACCGGGGAGCTGTTTTTT.

This clone was seen only once. The V gene is TRBV27, the J gene TRBJ1-5; D not certain. Looked up from germline, CDR1 is MNHEY and CDR2 is SMNVEV (reference sequence). The V gene lost 3 bases and the J gene lost 4 bases, with 10 bases spanning the gap. The CDR3 is 14 residues long. In nucleotides, the CDR3 is TGTGCCAGCAGTTTGGTGCAGATGAATCAGCCCCAGCATTTT. This translates into CASSLVQMNQPQHF.

J is TRBJ1-4 and V is TRBV6-5, with TRBD1 matching 9 bases. With V trimmed by 6 bases and J by 4 bases, 6 bases remained unmatched. CDR1 is MNHEY, CDR2 SVGAGI, per germline. This CDR3 comprises 15 residues. The CDR3 loop is CASRDRGRGNEKLFF. CDR3 sequence (DNA): TGTGCCAGCAGGGACAGGGGACGGGGTAATGAAAAACTGTTTTTT.

The CDR3: CASSPHEIQGGYTF. The CDR3 nucleotides are TGTGCCAGCAGTCCCCACGAAATCCAGGGCGGCTACACCTTC. The chain recombines TRBV6-2 or TRBV6-3 with TRBJ1-2; possible D gene TRBD1, 5 bases. Germline V CDR1 and CDR2: MNHEY, SVGEGT. V was shortened by 5 bases and J by 8 bases, with 18 bases between the two germline ends. The CDR3 is made up of 14 amino acids.

This clone has only a few counts. V gene TRBV2 combines with J gene TRBJ2-5; a possible D gene is TRBD2 (6 bases). Deletions cut 6 bases from V and 1 base from J, with 12 bases between. This CDR3 contains 14 residues. Per germline, CDR1 SNHLY and CDR2 FYNNEI. The CDR3 DNA follows: TGTGCCAGCAGGGGGGGAGGTAGCCAAGAGACCCAGTACTTC. Amino acid sequence: CASRGGGSQETQYF.